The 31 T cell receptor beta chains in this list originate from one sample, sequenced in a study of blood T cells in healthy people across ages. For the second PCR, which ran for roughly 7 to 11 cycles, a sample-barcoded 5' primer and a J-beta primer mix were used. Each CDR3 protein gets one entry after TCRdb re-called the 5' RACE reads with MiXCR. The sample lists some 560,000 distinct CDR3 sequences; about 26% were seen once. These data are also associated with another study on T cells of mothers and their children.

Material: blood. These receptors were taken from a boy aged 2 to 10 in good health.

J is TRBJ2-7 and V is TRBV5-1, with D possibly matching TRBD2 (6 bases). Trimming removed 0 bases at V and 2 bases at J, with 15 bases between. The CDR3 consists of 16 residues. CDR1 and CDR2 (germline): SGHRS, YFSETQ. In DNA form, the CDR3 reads TGCGCCAGCAGCTTGGCAGGCGGGGTACCAACCTACGAGCAGTACTTC. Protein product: CASSLAGGVPTYEQYF. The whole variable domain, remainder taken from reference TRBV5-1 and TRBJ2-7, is KAGVTQTPRYLIKTRGQQVTLSCSPISGHRSVSWYQQTPGQGLQFLFEYFSETQRNKGNFPGRFSGRQFSNSRSEMNVSTLELGDSALYLCASSLAGGVPTYEQYFGPGTRLTVT.

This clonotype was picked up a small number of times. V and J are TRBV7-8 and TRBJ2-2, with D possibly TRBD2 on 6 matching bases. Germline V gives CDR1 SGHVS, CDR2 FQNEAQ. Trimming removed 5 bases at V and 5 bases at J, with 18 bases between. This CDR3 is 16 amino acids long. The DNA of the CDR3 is TGTGCCAGCAGCCCGATACCGGGAGTTGGAACCGGGGAGCTGTTTTTT. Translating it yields CASSPIPGVGTGELFF. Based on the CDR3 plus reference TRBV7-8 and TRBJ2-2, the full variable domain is GAGVSQSPRYKVAKRGQDVALRCDPISGHVSLFWYQQALGQGPEFLTYFQNEAQLDKSGLPSDRFFAERPEGSVSTLKIQRTQQEDSAVYLCASSPIPGVGTGELFFGEGSRLTVL.

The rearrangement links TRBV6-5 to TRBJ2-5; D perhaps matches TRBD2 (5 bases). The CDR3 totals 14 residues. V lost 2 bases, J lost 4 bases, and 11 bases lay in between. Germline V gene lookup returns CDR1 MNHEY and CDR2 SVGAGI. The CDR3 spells CASSYRLRGETQYF. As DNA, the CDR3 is TGTGCCAGCAGTTACCGACTCCGGGGAGAGACCCAGTACTTC.

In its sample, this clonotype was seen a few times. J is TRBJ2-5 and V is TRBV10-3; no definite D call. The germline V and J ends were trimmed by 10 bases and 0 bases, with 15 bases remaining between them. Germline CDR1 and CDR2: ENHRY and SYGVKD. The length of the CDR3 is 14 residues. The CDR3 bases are TGTGCCAGCGCCGGCAGCTTGGACCAAGAGACCCAGTACTTC. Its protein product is CASAGSLDQETQYF.

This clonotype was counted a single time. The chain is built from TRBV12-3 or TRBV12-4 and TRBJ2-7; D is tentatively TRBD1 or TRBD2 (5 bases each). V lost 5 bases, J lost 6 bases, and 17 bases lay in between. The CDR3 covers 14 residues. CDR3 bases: TGTGCCAGCAGTCCGCCGGGGCACGTTCGCGAGCAGTACTTC. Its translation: CASSPPGHVREQYF.

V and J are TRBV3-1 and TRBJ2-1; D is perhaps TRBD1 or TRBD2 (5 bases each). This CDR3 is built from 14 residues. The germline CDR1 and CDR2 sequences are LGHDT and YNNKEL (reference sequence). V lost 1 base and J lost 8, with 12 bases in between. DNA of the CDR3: TGTGCCAGCAGCCAAGTGCAGGGACGAGATGAGCAGTTCTTC. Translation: CASSQVQGRDEQFF.

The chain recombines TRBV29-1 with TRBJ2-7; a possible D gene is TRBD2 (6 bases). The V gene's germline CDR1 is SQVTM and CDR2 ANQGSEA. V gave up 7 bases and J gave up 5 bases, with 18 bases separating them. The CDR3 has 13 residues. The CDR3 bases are TGCAGCGCCCAGGCGGGGCGCTCGGACGAGCAGTACTTC. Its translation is CSAQAGRSDEQYF.

This CDR3 is CASSGSTGNRYEQYF. The DNA of the CDR3 is TGTGCCAGCAGTGGATCCACAGGGAACCGCTACGAGCAGTACTTC. The rearrangement joins TRBV2 to TRBJ2-7, with a tentative D call TRBD1 (6 bases). Germline assignment: CDR1 SNHLY and CDR2 FYNNEI. The CDR3 is made up of 15 amino acids. Trimming stripped 4 bases from V and 3 bases from J, with 16 bases between.

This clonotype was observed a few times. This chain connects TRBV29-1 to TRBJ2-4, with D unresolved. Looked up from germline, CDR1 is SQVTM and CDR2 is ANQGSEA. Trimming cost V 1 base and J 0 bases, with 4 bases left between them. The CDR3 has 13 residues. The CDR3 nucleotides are TGCAGCGTTGAAGGAGTAGCCAAAAACATTCAGTACTTC. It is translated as CSVEGVAKNIQYF.

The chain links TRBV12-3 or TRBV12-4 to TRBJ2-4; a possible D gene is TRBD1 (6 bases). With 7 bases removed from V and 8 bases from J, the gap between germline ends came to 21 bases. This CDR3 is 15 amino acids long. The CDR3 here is CASTAPGERGDIQYF. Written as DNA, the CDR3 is TGTGCCAGCACCGCGCCAGGGGAACGAGGGGACATTCAGTACTTC.

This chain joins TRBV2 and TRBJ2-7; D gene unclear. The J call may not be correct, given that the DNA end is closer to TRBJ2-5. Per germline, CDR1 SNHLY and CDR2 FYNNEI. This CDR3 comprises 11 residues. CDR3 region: CAIALGETQYF. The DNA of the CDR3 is TGTGCCATCGCATTGGGCGAGACCCAGTACTTC.

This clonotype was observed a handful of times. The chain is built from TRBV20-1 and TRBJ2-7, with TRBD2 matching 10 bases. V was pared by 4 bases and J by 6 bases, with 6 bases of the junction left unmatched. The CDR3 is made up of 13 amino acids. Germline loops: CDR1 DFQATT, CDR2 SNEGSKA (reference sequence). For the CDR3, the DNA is TGCAGTGCTACGAGCGGGGGGGCTTCCGAGCAGTACTTC. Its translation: CSATSGGASEQYF.

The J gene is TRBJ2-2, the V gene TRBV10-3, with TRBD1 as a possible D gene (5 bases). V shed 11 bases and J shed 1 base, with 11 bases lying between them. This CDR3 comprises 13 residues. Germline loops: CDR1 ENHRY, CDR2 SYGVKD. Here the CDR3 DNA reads TGTGCCTCCAGGGTGGGGAACACCGGGGAGCTGTTTTTT. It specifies CASRVGNTGELFF.

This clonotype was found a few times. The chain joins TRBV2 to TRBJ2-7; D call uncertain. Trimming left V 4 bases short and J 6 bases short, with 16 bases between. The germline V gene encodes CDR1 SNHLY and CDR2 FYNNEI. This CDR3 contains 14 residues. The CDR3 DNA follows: TGTGCCAGCAGTGGCCAGTCATCGAGAGCCGAGCAGTACTTC. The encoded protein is CASSGQSSRAEQYF.

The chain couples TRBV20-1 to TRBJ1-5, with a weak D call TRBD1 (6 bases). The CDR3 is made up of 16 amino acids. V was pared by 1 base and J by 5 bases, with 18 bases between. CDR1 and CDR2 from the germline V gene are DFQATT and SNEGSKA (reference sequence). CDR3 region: CSARGLGGGRYQPQHF. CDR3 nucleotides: TGCAGTGCTAGAGGGTTGGGGGGGGGCCGTTATCAGCCCCAGCATTTT.

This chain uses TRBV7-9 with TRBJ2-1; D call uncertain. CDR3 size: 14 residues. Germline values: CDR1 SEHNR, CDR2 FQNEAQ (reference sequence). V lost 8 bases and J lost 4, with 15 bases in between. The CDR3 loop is CASLDPTVYNEQFF. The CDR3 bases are TGTGCCAGCCTCGATCCGACGGTGTACAATGAGCAGTTCTTC.

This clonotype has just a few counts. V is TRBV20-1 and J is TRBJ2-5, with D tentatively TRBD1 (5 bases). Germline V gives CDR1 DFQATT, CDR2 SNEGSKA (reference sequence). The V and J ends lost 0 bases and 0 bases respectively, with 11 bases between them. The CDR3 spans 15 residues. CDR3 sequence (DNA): TGCAGTGCTAGAGATCCAGGGTCGGACCAAGAGACCCAGTACTTC. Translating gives CSARDPGSDQETQYF.

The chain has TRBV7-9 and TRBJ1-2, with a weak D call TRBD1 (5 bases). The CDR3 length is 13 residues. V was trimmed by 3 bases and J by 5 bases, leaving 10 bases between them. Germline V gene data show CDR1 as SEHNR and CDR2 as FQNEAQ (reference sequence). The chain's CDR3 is CASSFLAGYGYTF. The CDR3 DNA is TGTGCCAGCAGCTTTCTGGCAGGGTATGGCTACACCTTC. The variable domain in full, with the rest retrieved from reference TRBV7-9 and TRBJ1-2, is DTGVSQNPRHKITKRGQNVTFRCDPISEHNRLYWYRQTLGQGPEFLTYFQNEAQLEKSRLLSDRFSAERPKGSFSTLEIQRTEQGDSAMYLCASSFLAGYGYTFGSGTRLTVV.

The CDR3 region is CASSVRAGDTDTQYF. CDR3 sequence (DNA): TGTGCCAGCAGCGTACGAGCGGGAGACACAGATACGCAGTATTTT. J is TRBJ2-3 and V is TRBV9; the match to TRBD2 covers 8 bases. J gave up 2 bases and V 1 base, and 3 bases lay outside the gene matches. This CDR3 region has 15 residues. Germline lookup yields CDR1 SGDLS and CDR2 YYNGEE.

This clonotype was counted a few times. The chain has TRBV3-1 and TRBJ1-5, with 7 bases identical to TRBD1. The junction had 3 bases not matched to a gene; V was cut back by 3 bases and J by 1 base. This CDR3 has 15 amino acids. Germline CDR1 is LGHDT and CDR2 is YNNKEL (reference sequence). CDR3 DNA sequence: TGTGCCAGCAGCCAGGGGACAGTCAGCAATCAGCCCCAGCATTTT. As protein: CASSQGTVSNQPQHF.

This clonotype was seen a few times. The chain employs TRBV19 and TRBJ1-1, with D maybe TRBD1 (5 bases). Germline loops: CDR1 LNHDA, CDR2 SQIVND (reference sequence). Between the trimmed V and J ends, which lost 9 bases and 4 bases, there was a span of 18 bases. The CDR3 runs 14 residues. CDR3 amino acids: CASRNLGGATEAFF. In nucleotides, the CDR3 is TGTGCCAGCAGAAACCTCGGGGGTGCCACTGAAGCTTTCTTT.

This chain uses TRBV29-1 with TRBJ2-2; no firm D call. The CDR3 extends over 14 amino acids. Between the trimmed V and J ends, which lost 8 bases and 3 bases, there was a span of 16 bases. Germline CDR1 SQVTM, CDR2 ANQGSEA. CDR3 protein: CSTREDGYTGELFF. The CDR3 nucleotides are TGCAGCACCCGAGAAGACGGGTACACCGGGGAGCTGTTTTTT.

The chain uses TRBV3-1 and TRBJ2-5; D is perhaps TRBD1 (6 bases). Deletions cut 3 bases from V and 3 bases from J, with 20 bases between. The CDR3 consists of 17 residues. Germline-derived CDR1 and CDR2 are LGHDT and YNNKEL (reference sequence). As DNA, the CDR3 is TGTGCCAGCAGCCACCGAACTGACAGGCTGGGAGAAGAGACCCAGTACTTC. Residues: CASSHRTDRLGEETQYF.

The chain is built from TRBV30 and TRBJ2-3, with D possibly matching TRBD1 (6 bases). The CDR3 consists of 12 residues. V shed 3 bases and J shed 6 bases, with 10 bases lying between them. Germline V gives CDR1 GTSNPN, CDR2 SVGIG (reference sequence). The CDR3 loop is CAWSTGYDTQYF. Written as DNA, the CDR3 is TGTGCCTGGAGCACAGGGTATGATACGCAGTATTTT.

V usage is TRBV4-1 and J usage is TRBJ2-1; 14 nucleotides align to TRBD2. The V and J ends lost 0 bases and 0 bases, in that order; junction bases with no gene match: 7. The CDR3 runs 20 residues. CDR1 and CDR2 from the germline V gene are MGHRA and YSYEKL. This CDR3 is CASSQDKRLAGGNSYNEQFF. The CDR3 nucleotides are TGCGCCAGCAGCCAAGATAAGCGACTAGCGGGAGGGAACTCCTACAATGAGCAGTTCTTC.

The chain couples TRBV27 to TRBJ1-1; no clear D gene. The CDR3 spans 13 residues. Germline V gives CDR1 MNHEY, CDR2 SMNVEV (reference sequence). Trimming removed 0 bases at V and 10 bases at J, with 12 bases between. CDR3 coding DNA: TGTGCCAGCAGTTTATCTCGGACGGCAAGAGCTTTCTTT. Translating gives CASSLSRTARAFF.

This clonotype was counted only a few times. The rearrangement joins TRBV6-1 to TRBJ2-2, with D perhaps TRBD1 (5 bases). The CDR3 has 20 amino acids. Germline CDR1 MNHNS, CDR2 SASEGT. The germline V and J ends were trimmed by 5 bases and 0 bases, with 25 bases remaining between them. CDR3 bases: TGTGCCAGCAGTCTGAATAGGGGCTCTCGGGCGGCCGCGAACACCGGGGAGCTGTTTTTT. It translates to CASSLNRGSRAAANTGELFF.

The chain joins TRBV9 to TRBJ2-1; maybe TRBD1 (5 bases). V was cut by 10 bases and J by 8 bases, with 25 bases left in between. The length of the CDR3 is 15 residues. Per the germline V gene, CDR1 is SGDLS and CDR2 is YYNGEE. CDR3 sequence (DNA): TGTGCCTCCGGCCATGATGGGGCGCCATCCGATGAGCAGTTCTTC. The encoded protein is CASGHDGAPSDEQFF. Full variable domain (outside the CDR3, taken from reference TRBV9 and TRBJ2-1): DSGVTQTPKHLITATGQRVTLRCSPRSGDLSVYWYQQSLDQGLQFLIQYYNGEERAKGNILERFSAQQFPDLHSELNLSSLELGDSALYFCASGHDGAPSDEQFFGPGTRLTVL.

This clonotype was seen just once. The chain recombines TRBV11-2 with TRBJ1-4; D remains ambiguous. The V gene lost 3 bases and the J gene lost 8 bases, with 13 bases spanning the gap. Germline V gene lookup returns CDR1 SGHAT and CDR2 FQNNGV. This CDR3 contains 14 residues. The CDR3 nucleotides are TGTGCCAGCAGCTTTACTGGCGTACAGGAAAAACTGTTTTTT. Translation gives CASSFTGVQEKLFF.

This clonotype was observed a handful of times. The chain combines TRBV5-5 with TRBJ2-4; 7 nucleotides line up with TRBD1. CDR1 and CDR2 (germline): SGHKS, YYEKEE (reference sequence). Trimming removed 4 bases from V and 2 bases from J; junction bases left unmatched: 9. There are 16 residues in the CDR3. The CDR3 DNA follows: TGTGCCAGCAGCCCTTACGGGGACAGCCCCAAAAACATTCAGTACTTC. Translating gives CASSPYGDSPKNIQYF.

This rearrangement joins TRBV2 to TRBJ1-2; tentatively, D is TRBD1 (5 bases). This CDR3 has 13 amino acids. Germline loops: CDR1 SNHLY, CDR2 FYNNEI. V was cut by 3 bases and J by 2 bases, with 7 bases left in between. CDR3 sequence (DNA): TGTGCCAGCAGTGAGGGACCGAACTATGGCTACACCTTC. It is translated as CASSEGPNYGYTF.